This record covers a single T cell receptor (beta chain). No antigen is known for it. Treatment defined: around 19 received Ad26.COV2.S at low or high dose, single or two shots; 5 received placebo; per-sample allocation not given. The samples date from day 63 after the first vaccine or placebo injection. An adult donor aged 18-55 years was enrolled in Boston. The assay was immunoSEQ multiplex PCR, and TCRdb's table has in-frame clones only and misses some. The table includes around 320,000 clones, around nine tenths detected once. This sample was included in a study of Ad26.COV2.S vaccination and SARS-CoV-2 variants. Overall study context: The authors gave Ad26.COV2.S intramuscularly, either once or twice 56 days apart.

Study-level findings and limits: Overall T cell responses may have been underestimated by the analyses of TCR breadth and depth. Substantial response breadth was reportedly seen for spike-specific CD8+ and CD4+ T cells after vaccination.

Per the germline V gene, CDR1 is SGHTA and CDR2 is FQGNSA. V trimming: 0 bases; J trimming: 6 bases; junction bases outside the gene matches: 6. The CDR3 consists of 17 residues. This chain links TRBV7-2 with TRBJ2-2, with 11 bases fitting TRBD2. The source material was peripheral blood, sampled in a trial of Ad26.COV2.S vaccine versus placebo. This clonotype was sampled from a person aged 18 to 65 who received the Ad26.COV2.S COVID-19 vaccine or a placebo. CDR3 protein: CASSLASGGALAGELFF. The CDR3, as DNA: TGTGCCAGCAGCTTAGCTAGCGGGGGGGCCCTCGCCGGGGAGCTGTTTTTT.